Presented here are 4 T cell receptor beta chains from one specimen sequenced in a study of cytomegalovirus exposure and HLA in healthy donors (dated by TCRdb to the late 2010s). Libraries were made using the immunoSEQ multiplex PCR assay. For the multiplex PCR, a mixture combining 60 forward primers for TCR Vbeta segments and 13 reverse primers for TCR Jbeta segments was used. The clones in this table, taken by TCRdb from immuneACCESS, are in-frame only. Not every clone is retained; where verified, under half of the shortfall comes from an unresolved V gene, and the cause of the rest is unknown. The sample table contains 140,000 to 150,000 clones; only one count was recorded for less than 10% of them. The top ten clonotypes cover about 1.9% of the sample. The material sequenced was PBMCs. These receptors all stem from a man over 45 in good health and CMV-seronegative.

The CDR3 DNA is TGTGCCAGCTCACCTACTCAGGGAAGTGATTTGGCTGAAGCTTTCTTT. Protein product: CASSPTQGSDLAEAFF. The rearrangement uses TRBV18 and TRBJ1-1; maybe TRBD1 (5 bases). The CDR3 loop spans 16 amino acids. Germline CDR1 KGHSH, CDR2 LQKENI. V lost 3 bases to trimming and J lost 6 bases, with 20 bases between them.

This clone was seen a few times. This chain uses TRBV29-1 with TRBJ2-5, with D possibly being TRBD2 (5 bases). Deletions cut 3 bases from V and 1 base from J, with 9 bases between. CDR3 length: 13 amino acids. Germline lookup yields CDR1 SQVTM and CDR2 ANQGSEA. CDR3 sequence (DNA): TGCAGCGTTGACGGGGTTCGCCAAGAGACCCAGTACTTC. This sequence encodes CSVDGVRQETQYF.

V and J are TRBV7-3 and TRBJ2-1; 15 positions match TRBD2. The germline V gene has CDR1 SGHTA and CDR2 FQGTGA. This CDR3 has 18 residues. V trimming: 6 bases; J trimming: 4 bases; junction bases outside the gene matches: 10. The CDR3 is CASSRTSGRVGYYNEQFF. The DNA of the CDR3 is TGTGCCAGCAGTAGGACTAGCGGGAGGGTGGGTTATTACAATGAGCAGTTCTTC.

This rearrangement joins TRBV18 to TRBJ2-3; TRBD2 matches at 8 bases. The CDR3 loop spans 16 amino acids. Germline V gives CDR1 KGHSH, CDR2 LQKENI. J lost 2 bases, V lost 1 base, and 5 bases had no gene match. CDR3 in DNA: TGTGCCAGCTCACCACAGGCGGGGGGTTCCACAGATACGCAGTATTTT. This codes for CASSPQAGGSTDTQYF.